The 10 T cell receptor beta chains in this list originate from one sample, sequenced in a study of blood T cell repertoires in COVID-19. Produced via immunoSEQ multiplex PCR; TCRdb's table is partial and in-frame only. The table has about 200,000 clones, 75% to 85% seen once; the top ten hold approximately 2.4%. What was sequenced was peripheral blood. These TCRs come from a woman aged 70-85 years with COVID-19, enrolled during active disease.

The chain has TRBV13 and TRBJ1-3; no clear D. Trimming removed 5 bases from V and 0 bases from J, with 11 bases in between. Germline CDR1 and CDR2: PRHDT and FYEKMQ (reference sequence). This CDR3 region has 15 residues. CDR3 residues: CASSPPGVSGNTIYF. The CDR3 bases are TGTGCCAGCAGCCCACCCGGAGTCTCTGGAAACACCATATATTTT.

The genes are TRBV7-3 and TRBJ2-1; 8 positions match TRBD2. The V gene's germline CDR1 is SGHTA and CDR2 FQGTGA. The CDR3 runs to 15 residues. J gave up 1 base and V 4 bases, and 3 bases lay outside the gene matches. The DNA for the CDR3 is TGTGCCAGCAGCTCTTCTAGCGGGTCCTACAATGAGCAGTTCTTC. Translated, it gives CASSSSSGSYNEQFF.

The chain's CDR3 is CASSEQGNTEAFF. CDR3 DNA sequence: TGTGCCAGCAGTGAACAGGGGAACACTGAAGCTTTCTTT. This sequence joins TRBV6-1 and TRBJ1-1; possibly TRBD1 for D (5 bases). The V end lost 2 bases, the J end lost 1 base, and 5 bases lay between the germline ends. Germline V lookup: CDR1 MNHNS, CDR2 SASEGT. The CDR3 is 13 residues long.

This clone was detected only a few times. The chain uses TRBV4-2 and TRBJ1-6; unclear D gene. Looked up from germline, CDR1 is LGHNA and CDR2 is YNFKEQ. The CDR3 contains 18 residues. V was clipped by 0 bases and J by 0 bases, with 12 bases between them. CDR3 loop: CASSQDEGRSSYNSPLHF. DNA for the CDR3: TGTGCCAGCAGCCAAGATGAAGGGAGGAGCTCCTATAATTCACCCCTCCACTTT.

The chain combines TRBV6-2 or TRBV6-3 with TRBJ2-2, with D possibly TRBD2 on 5 matching bases. V dropped 4 bases and J dropped 2 bases, with 5 bases sitting between them. CDR3 length equals 13 residues. Germline V CDR1 and CDR2: MNHEY, SVGEGT. In nucleotides, the CDR3 is TGTGCCAGCAGTTGGACTAACACCGGGGAGCTGTTTTTT. Amino acid sequence: CASSWTNTGELFF.

The V call is TRBV5-1, the J call TRBJ2-2, with 7 bases lining up with TRBD1. This CDR3 spans 15 amino acids. Germline values: CDR1 SGHRS, CDR2 YFSETQ. Trimming cost V 0 bases and J 4 bases; bases outside gene matches: 3. The CDR3 nucleotides read TGCGCCAGCAGCTTGGACTCAGGGGGCACCGGGGAGCTGTTTTTT. It codes for CASSLDSGGTGELFF. Full variable domain (outside the CDR3, taken from reference TRBV5-1 and TRBJ2-2): KAGVTQTPRYLIKTRGQQVTLSCSPISGHRSVSWYQQTPGQGLQFLFEYFSETQRNKGNFPGRFSGRQFSNSRSEMNVSTLELGDSALYLCASSLDSGGTGELFFGEGSRLTVL.

Only one count was recorded for this clone. The chain joins TRBV7-3 to TRBJ2-3; 13 bases fit TRBD2. Per germline, CDR1 SGHTA and CDR2 FQGTGA. This CDR3 has 18 amino acids. Losses at the gene ends were 5 bases for V and 3 bases for J; bases not matched to a gene: 11. The CDR3 region has the DNA TGTGCCAGCAGCACAGGGACTAGCGGGACCTGGGGGACAGATACGCAGTATTTT. Amino acid sequence: CASSTGTSGTWGTDTQYF.

The chain is built from TRBV5-4 and TRBJ1-3; D remains ambiguous. V lost 4 bases, J lost 0 bases, and 17 bases lay in between. The CDR3 sequence is 17 residues long. Germline V CDR1 and CDR2: SGHNT, YYREEE (reference sequence). The CDR3 region is CASSRSPGHFSGNTIYF. As DNA, the CDR3 is TGTGCCAGCAGCCGAAGCCCAGGCCACTTCTCTGGAAACACCATATATTTT. Filled out from reference TRBV5-4 and TRBJ1-3, the complete variable domain reads ETGVTQSPTHLIKTRGQQVTLRCSSQSGHNTVSWYQQALGQGPQFIFQYYREEENGRGNFPPRFSGLQFPNYSSELNVNALELDDSALYLCASSRSPGHFSGNTIYFGEGSWLTVV.

This clone was seen more than once but under ten times. This chain connects TRBV19 to TRBJ1-2; D call uncertain. Germline assignment: CDR1 LNHDA and CDR2 SQIVND (reference sequence). The CDR3 contains 17 residues. Trimming took 0 bases from V and 3 from J, leaving 17 bases between them. The CDR3 is CASSIDMPVENYYGYTF. CDR3 bases: TGTGCCAGTAGTATAGATATGCCTGTCGAGAACTACTATGGCTACACCTTC.

V gene TRBV5-6 combines with J gene TRBJ1-2, with a possible D match to TRBD1 (6 bases). Germline lookup yields CDR1 SGHDT and CDR2 YYEEEE. This CDR3 is built from 12 residues. V dropped 4 bases and J dropped 6 bases, with 10 bases sitting between them. The CDR3 sequence is CASSLGHNGYTF. CDR3 coding DNA: TGTGCCAGCAGCCTGGGACATAATGGCTACACCTTC.